This T cell receptor beta chain was documented in a study of T cells in localized non-small cell lung cancer. The table came from immunoSEQ multiplex PCR; TCRdb's copy has only in-frame clones and leaves some out. The repertoire consists of about 78,000 clones, with approximately 85% occurring once and the leading ten covering approximately 3%. This receptor was taken from a man between 40 and 70 years old with stage I lung adenocarcinoma. The sequencing used peripheral blood, collected before any cancer treatment.

The CDR3 protein is CASRADEKLFF. The CDR3 DNA is TGTGCCAGCAGGGCCGATGAAAAACTGTTTTTT. The chain couples TRBV7-9 to TRBJ1-4; D unclear. V was trimmed by 6 bases and J by 6 bases, leaving 5 bases between them. The CDR3 covers 11 residues. Germline assignment: CDR1 SEHNR and CDR2 FQNEAQ (reference sequence).